These T cell receptor beta chains were read from a single sample in a study of shared clonotypes between healthy human individuals. Measured with immunoSEQ multiplex PCR; TCRdb has only the in-frame clones, and not every one. The table includes hundreds of thousands of clones, about 85% detected once. Material for sequencing was PBMCs. The receptors derive from a middle-aged woman in good health. Some clones in this sample may be carry-over from other donors' samples. The CDR3 runs from the conserved cysteine through the conserved F or W. D genes are given only for firm matches. Size tells how often a clone was seen (once, few, many) or the class of an expanded clone, and some rows leave it out.

v_call,cdr3_length,clone_size,d_call,j_call,cdr3_nt,cdr3_aa
TRBV19,14,few,NA,TRBJ2-7,TGTGCCAGTAGTATAGGCAGTGGGCTTTACGAGCAGTACTTC,CASSIGSGLYEQYF
TRBV6-5,12,few,NA,TRBJ1-1,TGTGCCAGCACAACATCGACAGGTAGAGCTTTCTTT,CASTTSTGRAFF
TRBV14,13,NA,NA,TRBJ2-3,TGTGCCAGCAGCTACCGTAGCACAGATACGCAGTATTTT,CASSYRSTDTQYF
TRBV5-4,12,NA,NA,TRBJ2-1,TGTGCCAGCAGCTTGGAAGTACGTGAGCAGTTCTTC,CASSLEVREQFF
TRBV28,11,NA,NA,TRBJ1-2,TGTGCCAGCGGCAGAAACTATGGCTACACCTTC,CASGRNYGYTF
TRBV5-3,13,NA,NA,TRBJ1-4,TGTGCCAGCAGAGGGGGGGAGAATGAAAAACTGTTTTTT,CASRGGENEKLFF
TRBV11-2,12,once,NA,TRBJ1-5,TGTGCCAGCAGCCATGGGGGTCAGCCCCAGCATTTT,CASSHGGQPQHF
TRBV29-1,13,NA,TRBD1,TRBJ2-1,TGCAGCGGTGGGACAGGGGGCCAAAATGAGCAGTTCTTC,CSGGTGGQNEQFF
TRBV28,12,NA,NA,TRBJ2-7,TGTGCCAGCAGTTGGGGCCGATACGAGCAGTACTTC,CASSWGRYEQYF
TRBV5-8,14,once,TRBD2,TRBJ2-3,TGTGCCAGCAGCTTCTCAGCGGGAGGGGATACGCAGTATTTT,CASSFSAGGDTQYF
TRBV18,18,few,NA,TRBJ1-2,TGTGCCAGCTCACCATGGCCCCCCAGCGGGGGGGGAGACTATGGCTACACCTTC,CASSPWPPSGGGDYGYTF
TRBV11-1,15,NA,TRBD1,TRBJ2-1,TGTGCCAGCAGCTTCCGGGACAGGGGGTACAATGAGCAGTTCTTC,CASSFRDRGYNEQFF
TRBV7-2,16,NA,TRBD2,TRBJ2-1,TGTGCCAGCAGCGTACCGGGACTAGCGGGGGGGAAGGAGCAGTTCTTC,CASSVPGLAGGKEQFF
TRBV30,12,once,TRBD1,TRBJ1-3,TGTGCCAACAGGGGGCCTGGAAACACCATATATTTT,CANRGPGNTIYF
TRBV15,12,NA,NA,TRBJ2-3,TGTGCCACCAGCAGAGATCAAAATGCGCAGTATTTT,CATSRDQNAQYF
TRBV15,12,NA,NA,TRBJ1-1,TGTGCCACCAGCAGAGATCACGGGTTAGCTTTCTTT,CATSRDHGLAFF
TRBV19,13,NA,NA,TRBJ1-5,TGTGCCAGCACCGGGACACATTATCAGCCCCAGCATTTT,CASTGTHYQPQHF
TRBV5-6,14,NA,NA,TRBJ1-4,TGTGCCAGCAGCTTCGGGACAAATAATGAAAAACTGTTTTTT,CASSFGTNNEKLFF
TRBV7-2,14,NA,TRBD2,TRBJ2-1,TGTGCCAGCAGCGATACCCGGGGGGGGAGTCCTCAGTTCTTC,CASSDTRGGSPQFF
TRBV5-1,12,NA,NA,TRBJ1-2,TGCGCCAGCAGCCTCGATCAGAGTGGCTACACCTTC,CASSLDQSGYTF
TRBV18,15,NA,NA,TRBJ1-5,TGTGCCAGCTCACCAGCGGGGGGGAGCAATCAGCCCCAGCATTTT,CASSPAGGSNQPQHF
TRBV6-5,14,NA,NA,TRBJ1-1,TGTGCCAGCAGTCCCCCAGGCAGGACCACTGAAGCTTTCTTT,CASSPPGRTTEAFF
TRBV19,16,NA,TRBD2,TRBJ2-2,TGTGCCAGTAGATCTTACGGGGGGTCGAACACCGGGGAGCTGTTTTTT,CASRSYGGSNTGELFF
TRBV9,15,NA,NA,TRBJ1-5,TGTGCCAGCAGCGTCGGGATCGGGGGCACTCAGCCCCAGCATTTT,CASSVGIGGTQPQHF
TRBV7-2,14,NA,TRBD2,TRBJ2-7,TGTGCCAGCAGCCCGCTAGCGGGAGTTGCCGAGCAGTACTTC,CASSPLAGVAEQYF
TRBV10-3,13,NA,NA,TRBJ2-7,TGTGCCATCAGTGAGGGGGAGCGCTACGAGCAGTACTTC,CAISEGERYEQYF
TRBV7-6,16,NA,TRBD1,TRBJ2-3,TGTGCCAGCAGCTTCAGAGAAGGGACAGTTGAAGATACGCAGTATTTT,CASSFREGTVEDTQYF
TRBV30,15,once,TRBD2,TRBJ2-3,TGTGCCTGGAGTATGACTAGCGGGGGCACAGATACGCAGTATTTT,CAWSMTSGGTDTQYF
TRBV7-3,14,NA,TRBD1,TRBJ2-3,TGTGCCAGCAGCCCGACAGGGGGCACAGATACGCAGTATTTT,CASSPTGGTDTQYF
TRBV11-2,13,few,NA,TRBJ1-1,TGTGCCAGCAGCTTAGGTGGGGACACTGAAGCTTTCTTT,CASSLGGDTEAFF
TRBV6-1,14,NA,TRBD1,TRBJ2-7,TGTGCCAGCAGATCGGGACAGGGGACGAAGGAGCAGTACTTC,CASRSGQGTKEQYF
TRBV28,20,NA,NA,TRBJ1-5,TGTGCCAGCAGTTTACGCCCGGCGAGCAGGGAGGGTTATAGCAATCAGCCCCAGCATTTT,CASSLRPASREGYSNQPQHF
TRBV9,14,NA,NA,TRBJ2-3,TGTGCCAGCAGCGTAGACCGGAGGGCAGATACGCAGTATTTT,CASSVDRRADTQYF
TRBV6-1,17,many,NA,TRBJ2-4,TGTGCCAGCAGTGGTGGTTGGGGTAAGCTAGCCAAAAACATTCAGTACTTC,CASSGGWGKLAKNIQYF
TRBV18,15,NA,NA,TRBJ2-7,TGTGCCAGCCAAAGGGCGGATACAGGGACCTACGAGCAGTACTTC,CASQRADTGTYEQYF
TRBV7-3,15,NA,TRBD1,TRBJ2-1,TGTGCCAGCAGCCCGGGACAGGGTGGTCACAATGAGCAGTTCTTC,CASSPGQGGHNEQFF
TRBV28,13,NA,NA,TRBJ2-1,TGTGCCAGCCATGGGGGCTCCTACAATGAGCAGTTCTTC,CASHGGSYNEQFF
TRBV7-2,15,NA,NA,TRBJ1-4,TGTGCCAGCAGCCTCGCCCAGGGTACTAATGAAAAACTGTTTTTT,CASSLAQGTNEKLFF
TRBV4-3,15,NA,NA,TRBJ2-1,TGCGCCAGCAGCCAAGATCTAGATTTCTACAATGAGCAGTTCTTC,CASSQDLDFYNEQFF